These 30 T cell receptor beta chains came from one sample sequenced in a study of T cells of healthy individuals. TCRdb re-analysed the 5' RACE reads in MiXCR, keeping a single row per CDR3 protein. The sample records 95,000 to 100,000 distinct CDR3 sequences, around 17% being singletons. The source of these receptors is a human donor in good health.

This clonotype has more than one count but fewer than ten. The V gene is TRBV2, the J gene TRBJ2-3; unclear D gene. V was cut by 2 bases and J by 8 bases, with 8 bases left in between. The germline gives CDR1 SNHLY, CDR2 FYNNEI. This CDR3 is built from 12 residues. The CDR3 spells CASSESGSTQYF. In nucleotides, the CDR3 is TGTGCCAGCAGTGAATCTGGAAGTACGCAGTATTTT.

The chain couples TRBV7-6 to TRBJ2-2, with 16 positions matching TRBD2. Germline V CDR1 and CDR2: SGHVS, FNYEAQ. V lost 5 bases to trimming and J lost 4 bases; unmatched junction nucleotides: 4. There are 17 residues in the CDR3. CDR3 coding DNA: TGTGCCAGCAGCCGGGGACTAGCGGGAGGGGGCACCGGGGAGCTGTTTTTT. This encodes CASSRGLAGGGTGELFF.

The rearrangement links TRBV5-1 to TRBJ1-1, with a tentative D call TRBD1 (6 bases). The CDR3 is made up of 13 amino acids. Germline CDR1 and CDR2: SGHRS and YFSETQ. Trimming removed 3 bases from V and 7 bases from J, with 13 bases in between. The CDR3 is CASSWTARGEAFF. The CDR3 nucleotides read TGCGCCAGCAGCTGGACAGCGAGGGGTGAAGCTTTCTTT.

The rearrangement links TRBV15 to TRBJ2-3; D is possibly TRBD1 (7 bases). Germline V gives CDR1 LNHNV, CDR2 YYDKDF (reference sequence). V was trimmed by 1 base and J by 4 bases, leaving 15 bases between them. This CDR3 has 16 residues. This CDR3 reads CATSRGGQGGPDTQYF. DNA of the CDR3: TGTGCCACCAGCAGAGGAGGGCAGGGGGGACCAGATACGCAGTATTTT.

This clonotype has more than one count but fewer than ten. This rearrangement joins TRBV29-1 to TRBJ1-3; D is uncertain. Looked up from germline, CDR1 is SQVTM and CDR2 is ANQGSEA. This CDR3 is built from 11 residues. V gave up 7 bases and J gave up 0 bases, with 4 bases separating them. The chain's CDR3 is CSGHSGNTIYF. The CDR3, as DNA: TGCAGCGGACACTCTGGAAACACCATATATTTT. Full variable domain (outside the CDR3, taken from reference TRBV29-1 and TRBJ1-3): SAVISQKPSRDICQRGTSLTIQCQVDSQVTMMFWYRQQPGQSLTLIATANQGSEATYESGFVIDKFPISRPNLTFSTLTVSNMSPEDSSIYLCSGHSGNTIYFGEGSWLTVV.

This clonotype was counted ten times or more. The rearrangement joins TRBV24-1 to TRBJ1-2; 10 bases fit TRBD1. Germline values: CDR1 KGHDR, CDR2 SFDVKD. Trimming took 7 bases from V and 8 from J; bases not matched to a gene: 12. The CDR3 totals 15 residues. The CDR3 DNA reads TGTGCCACCAGAGCGAGTGGGACAGGGGCCGGAGGCTACACCTTC. Amino acids: CATRASGTGAGGYTF.

The rearrangement joins TRBV20-1 to TRBJ2-3, with 8 bases matching TRBD1. This CDR3 region has 13 residues. Per germline, CDR1 DFQATT and CDR2 SNEGSKA (reference sequence). V gave up 8 bases and J gave up 1 base; unmatched junction bases: 5. CDR3 nucleotides: TGCAGTCCACCGGGACAGGGCACAGATACGCAGTATTTT. This gives the protein CSPPGQGTDTQYF.

This clonotype appeared a few times. The rearrangement links TRBV7-2 to TRBJ2-5, with a possible D match to TRBD2 (7 bases). CDR3 size: 16 residues. The germline V gene has CDR1 SGHTA and CDR2 FQGNSA. The ends were cut back, 5 bases at V and 2 bases at J, with 18 bases in the middle. The CDR3 DNA sequence: TGTGCCAGCAGCCCAGTGGGAGGGGGGACTCAAGAGACCCAGTACTTC. Protein sequence: CASSPVGGGTQETQYF.

This clonotype showed up many times. J is TRBJ1-5 and V is TRBV20-1; perhaps TRBD1 as D (5 bases). The CDR3 is 13 amino acids. Between the trimmed V and J ends, which lost 4 bases and 3 bases, there was a span of 10 bases. The germline gives CDR1 DFQATT, CDR2 SNEGSKA (reference sequence). The CDR3 DNA follows: TGCAGTGCTAACCAGGGTGCCAATCAGCCCCAGCATTTT. It yields the protein CSANQGANQPQHF.

This rearrangement joins TRBV19 to TRBJ1-5; tentative D call: TRBD1 (6 bases). V was shortened by 6 bases and J by 0 bases, with 15 bases between the two germline ends. Per germline, CDR1 LNHDA and CDR2 SQIVND (reference sequence). The CDR3 extends over 16 amino acids. CDR3 region: CASRTRSGASNQPQHF. The CDR3 nucleotides are TGTGCCAGTAGAACCAGGTCAGGGGCTAGCAATCAGCCCCAGCATTTT.

The rearrangement joins TRBV7-9 to TRBJ2-2; D remains ambiguous. CDR1 is SEHNR, CDR2 FQNEAQ, per germline (reference sequence). Trimming removed 4 bases from V and 6 bases from J, with 24 bases in between. The CDR3 consists of 18 residues. The CDR3 coding sequence is TGTGCCAGCAGCTCCCCCCGCCCGACGTTAATCCCACCCGGGGAGCTGTTTTTT. This sequence encodes CASSSPRPTLIPPGELFF.

Points on this clonotype: The conserved phenylalanine or tryptophan is not found at the CDR3 terminus, so this likely reflects a read error. The chain combines TRBV12-3 or TRBV12-4 with TRBJ2-7; TRBD2 aligns across 7 bases. The V and J ends lost 6 bases and 2 bases, in that order; junction bases with no gene match: 10. The CDR3 covers 15 residues. The CDR3 nucleotides read TGTGCCAGCAGCCCCCTGGGGGGGTGGACCTACGAGCAGTACCTC. It specifies CASSPLGGWTYEQYL.

The chain employs TRBV6-1 and TRBJ1-4; D remains ambiguous. Germline CDR1 MNHNS, CDR2 SASEGT. This CDR3 spans 13 amino acids. Trimming left V 5 bases short and J 6 bases short, with 10 bases between. As DNA, the CDR3 is TGTGCCAGCAGTCCGGAACAGTATGAAAAACTGTTTTTT. Its protein is CASSPEQYEKLFF.

The rearrangement uses TRBV10-3 and TRBJ2-7, with 8 bases fitting TRBD2. CDR1 is ENHRY, CDR2 SYGVKD, per germline. Trimming at V came to 4 bases and at J to 2 bases, leaving 7 bases not matched to a gene. The CDR3 consists of 15 residues. In nucleotides, the CDR3 is TGTGCCATCAGTGCCCGGGGGGGGCAGACCTACGAGCAGTACTTC. Translation gives CAISARGGQTYEQYF.

This clonotype was observed a few times. V and J are TRBV20-1 and TRBJ1-1; no reliable D call. Per germline, CDR1 DFQATT and CDR2 SNEGSKA (reference sequence). The CDR3 spans 13 residues. Trimming shortened V by 0 bases and J by 1 base, and 6 bases separated the two germline ends. The CDR3 DNA reads TGCAGTGCTAGAGAGGGGAGGAACACTGAAGCTTTCTTT. It specifies CSAREGRNTEAFF.

This clonotype was seen a few times. This chain links TRBV29-1 with TRBJ2-7; D is possibly TRBD2 (7 bases). Trimming took 4 bases from V and 3 from J, leaving 28 bases between them. This CDR3 is built from 18 residues. Germline-derived CDR1 and CDR2 are SQVTM and ANQGSEA. CDR3 amino acids: CSVATGREMRGIDYEQYF. CDR3 nucleotides: TGCAGCGTTGCCACAGGGAGGGAAATGAGAGGTATTGACTACGAGCAGTACTTC.

This clonotype was found a few times. This chain joins TRBV5-1 and TRBJ2-2, with TRBD1 as a possible D gene (5 bases). The CDR3 loop spans 16 amino acids. Germline assignment: CDR1 SGHRS and CDR2 YFSETQ. Trimming took 0 bases from V and 0 from J, leaving 9 bases between them. In nucleotides, the CDR3 is TGCGCCAGCAGCTTGGTCCCAGGGCCGAACACCGGGGAGCTGTTTTTT. It translates to CASSLVPGPNTGELFF.

The chain has TRBV20-1 and TRBJ2-1; unclear D gene. The CDR3 consists of 11 residues. V lost 2 bases and J lost 3, with 2 bases in between. Germline CDR1 DFQATT, CDR2 SNEGSKA (reference sequence). The CDR3 nucleotides are TGCAGTGCTAGAATCTACAATGAGCAGTTCTTC. Amino acid sequence: CSARIYNEQFF.

This clonotype was observed many times. The genes are TRBV6-5 and TRBJ2-7; 7 positions agree with TRBD1. V lost 8 bases, J lost 1 base, and 5 bases stayed unmatched. Per the germline V gene, CDR1 is MNHEY and CDR2 is SVGAGI. This CDR3 comprises 13 residues. CDR3 bases: TGTGCCAGCGGTTTGGGACAGTCCTACGAGCAGTACTTC. Protein sequence: CASGLGQSYEQYF.

Comments on this clonotype: A much larger clone is a single base away; this may be a read error. The rearrangement uses TRBV15 and TRBJ1-6, with a weak D call TRBD1 (6 bases). The V end lost 7 bases, the J end lost 9 bases, and 19 bases lay between the germline ends. This CDR3 spans 15 amino acids. From germline, CDR1 is LNHNV and CDR2 YYDKDF (reference sequence). The CDR3 nucleotides read TGTGCCACCAACGTTTACGGGGGGCCTAGTTCACCCCTCCACTTT. This codes for CATNVYGGPSSPLHF.

The table lists this clonotype with many counts. The V and J genes are TRBV7-2 and TRBJ1-2; maybe TRBD1 (5 bases). The CDR3 has 18 residues. Trimming removed 1 base at V and 8 bases at J, with 26 bases between. CDR1 is SGHTA, CDR2 FQGNSA, per germline. The CDR3 loop reads CASSLVAGRASTRQGYTF. CDR3 bases: TGTGCCAGCAGCTTAGTGGCAGGGAGGGCCTCCACTCGTCAGGGCTACACCTTC. The whole variable domain, remainder taken from reference TRBV7-2 and TRBJ1-2, is GAGVSQSPSNKVTEKGKDVELRCDPISGHTALYWYRQSLGQGLEFLIYFQGNSAPDKSGLPSDRFSAERTGGSVSTLTIQRTQQEDSAVYLCASSLVAGRASTRQGYTFGSGTRLTVV.

The chain carries TRBV7-6 and TRBJ1-2; 8 nucleotides match TRBD1. V trimming: 1 base; J trimming: 1 base; junction bases outside the gene matches: 2. The CDR3 is 15 residues long. CDR1 and CDR2 (germline): SGHVS, FNYEAQ. CDR3 region: CASSLGGQDNYGYTF. The CDR3 DNA is TGTGCCAGCAGCTTAGGGGGACAGGATAACTATGGCTACACCTTC.

This clonotype was found many times. The V gene is TRBV10-3, the J gene TRBJ2-1; 11 bases are a match to TRBD2. With 7 bases clipped from V and 8 bases from J, the junction kept 4 bases outside the gene matches. Looked up from germline, CDR1 is ENHRY and CDR2 is SYGVKD. This CDR3 has 13 amino acids. The CDR3 reads CAINSGGADEQFF. The CDR3 bases are TGTGCCATCAATAGCGGGGGGGCCGATGAGCAGTTCTTC.

This clonotype has more than one count but fewer than ten. The V call is TRBV20-1, the J call TRBJ1-6; tentative D call: TRBD1 (5 bases). The V gene's germline CDR1 is DFQATT and CDR2 SNEGSKA (reference sequence). V was pared by 3 bases and J by 8 bases, with 14 bases between. This CDR3 comprises 14 residues. CDR3 amino acids: CSASPGGWDSPLHF. The CDR3 DNA is TGCAGTGCTAGTCCGGGGGGGTGGGATTCACCCCTCCACTTT.

On this clonotype: One junction end does not reproduce the germline sequence, and a read error may be involved. The rearrangement links TRBV28 to TRBJ2-7; either TRBD1 or TRBD2 may fit D (5 bases each). This CDR3 contains 16 residues. Germline values: CDR1 MDHEN, CDR2 SYDVKM. The CDR3 sequence: CASPPPGTSVSYKQYF. Here the CDR3 DNA reads TGTGCCAGTCCCCCCCCCGGGACCTCTGTCTCCTACAAGCAGTACTTC.

The rearrangement uses TRBV28 and TRBJ2-7; D uncertain. Germline V gives CDR1 MDHEN, CDR2 SYDVKM. Trimming took 2 bases from V and 5 from J, leaving 10 bases between them. The CDR3 runs 13 residues. CDR3 sequence reads: CASSLMGSHEQYF. CDR3 nucleotides: TGTGCCAGCAGTTTAATGGGGTCCCACGAGCAGTACTTC.

Many counts were recorded for this clonotype. DNA of the CDR3: TGTGCCAGCGGCAGGGGGTTCTACAATGAGCAGTTCTTC. Encoded protein: CASGRGFYNEQFF. V and J are TRBV6-5 and TRBJ2-1, with 7 bases that match TRBD1. Losses at the gene ends were 8 bases for V and 3 bases for J; bases not matched to a gene: 4. The CDR3 runs to 13 residues. The germline CDR1 and CDR2 sequences are MNHEY and SVGAGI.

This clonotype was detected only a few times. The genes are TRBV5-4 and TRBJ2-7; D gene ambiguous. V lost 4 bases, J lost 6 bases, and 8 bases lay in between. The CDR3 covers 11 residues. Germline lookup yields CDR1 SGHNT and CDR2 YYREEE (reference sequence). The CDR3 spells CASSGPCEQYF. For the CDR3, the DNA is TGTGCCAGCAGCGGCCCCTGCGAGCAGTACTTC. Complete variable domain (other parts from reference TRBV5-4 and TRBJ2-7): ETGVTQSPTHLIKTRGQQVTLRCSSQSGHNTVSWYQQALGQGPQFIFQYYREEENGRGNFPPRFSGLQFPNYSSELNVNALELDDSALYLCASSGPCEQYFGPGTRLTVT.

This clonotype has only a few counts. The chain combines TRBV10-3 with TRBJ2-1, with D possibly being TRBD2 (6 bases). The germline CDR1 and CDR2 sequences are ENHRY and SYGVKD. The CDR3 is 13 amino acids. V dropped 6 bases and J dropped 6 bases, with 12 bases sitting between them. CDR3 bases: TGTGCCATCAGGGGCAGGGAGGTCAATGAGCAGTTCTTC. This sequence encodes CAIRGREVNEQFF.

This chain joins TRBV20-1 and TRBJ2-1; TRBD2 matches at 9 bases. V lost 5 bases to trimming and J lost 4 bases; unmatched junction nucleotides: 9. CDR3 size: 15 residues. Germline lookup yields CDR1 DFQATT and CDR2 SNEGSKA (reference sequence). This CDR3 is CSAARLAETYNEQFF. CDR3 in DNA: TGCAGTGCTGCCAGACTAGCGGAAACTTACAATGAGCAGTTCTTC.